The next 6 T cell receptor beta chains were all read from a single sample in a study of blood T cell repertoires in COVID-19. Measured with immunoSEQ multiplex PCR; TCRdb has only the in-frame clones, and not every one. There are some 200,000 clones in the sample; roughly four fifths occur only once, and 9% to 15% lies in the top ten. Specimen: peripheral blood. These TCRs come from an elderly woman with COVID-19, enrolled during active disease.

The chain recombines TRBV7-2 with TRBJ2-1, with TRBD2 identical over 8 bases. V trimming: 6 bases; J trimming: 9 bases; junction bases outside the gene matches: 13. Germline loops: CDR1 SGHTA, CDR2 FQGNSA. The CDR3 sequence is 15 residues long. CDR3 bases: TGTGCCAGCAGTCCGGGACTAGGGTTGGGGTTTGAGCAGTTCTTC. Residues: CASSPGLGLGFEQFF.

The rearrangement uses TRBV19 and TRBJ1-2; 7 bases are a match to TRBD1. The V and J ends lost 5 bases and 3 bases, in that order; junction bases with no gene match: 0. The CDR3 is 12 residues long. Germline V gene lookup returns CDR1 LNHDA and CDR2 SQIVND (reference sequence). In DNA form, the CDR3 reads TGTGCCAGTAGTGACAGGGACTATGGCTACACCTTC. Protein product: CASSDRDYGYTF. The whole variable domain, remainder taken from reference TRBV19 and TRBJ1-2, is DGGITQSPKYLFRKEGQNVTLSCEQNLNHDAMYWYRQDPGQGLRLIYYSQIVNDFQKGDIAEGYSVSREKKESFPLTVTSAQKNPTAFYLCASSDRDYGYTFGSGTRLTVV.

V usage is TRBV18 and J usage is TRBJ1-2; D is possibly TRBD1 (5 bases). The CDR3 runs 15 residues. Looked up from germline, CDR1 is KGHSH and CDR2 is LQKENI. Trimming cost V 3 bases and J 3 bases, with 14 bases left between them. CDR3 nucleotides: TGTGCCAGCTCACCCACAGGTGACGTCGACTATGGCTACACCTTC. Translated: CASSPTGDVDYGYTF.

The chain uses TRBV10-3 and TRBJ1-3, with TRBD1 matching over 7 bases. From germline, CDR1 is ENHRY and CDR2 SYGVKD. The CDR3 contains 16 residues. The junction had 12 bases not matched to a gene; V was cut back by 6 bases and J by 4 bases. CDR3 nucleotide sequence: TGTGCCATCAGCCAGGGGGGTCCCACACTCGGAAACACCATATATTTT. Amino acids: CAISQGGPTLGNTIYF.

This rearrangement joins TRBV4-1 to TRBJ2-3; perhaps TRBD1 as D (5 bases). Germline assignment: CDR1 MGHRA and CDR2 YSYEKL. This CDR3 is 15 amino acids long. Trimming left V 1 base short and J 5 bases short, with 13 bases between. The CDR3 DNA sequence: TGCGCCAGCAGCCAAGCAGGGATAGTCCGAGATACGCAGTATTTT. It translates to CASSQAGIVRDTQYF.

The V and J genes are TRBV18 and TRBJ2-1; perhaps TRBD1 as D (5 bases). Trimming took off 1 base at V and 2 bases at J, with 9 bases between the two ends. Germline values: CDR1 KGHSH, CDR2 LQKENI. CDR3 length: 15 amino acids. CDR3 sequence reads: CASSPRRQTYNEQFF. The CDR3 DNA sequence: TGTGCCAGCTCACCACGGAGACAGACCTACAATGAGCAGTTCTTC.